This T cell receptor beta chain is drawn from a study of cytomegalovirus exposure and HLA in healthy donors. The PCR had 60 Vbeta and 13 Jbeta primers. The table came from immunoSEQ multiplex PCR; TCRdb's copy has only in-frame clones and leaves some out. The data show roughly 120,000 clones, around 84% seen once. This CDR3 has 17 amino acids. In germline, CDR1 is SGDLS, CDR2 YYNGEE. The V end was cut by 0 bases, the J end by 1 base, with 16 bases between. Whereas donors were nominally healthy upon sampling, unrecorded immune exposures were probable. Sequencing was done on a sample of PBMCs. The receptor's source is a man aged 25 to 45 in good health and CMV-seropositive. V usage is TRBV9 and J usage is TRBJ1-1; no clear D. The CDR3 reads CASSVAADRRRNTEAFF. The CDR3 DNA is TGTGCCAGCAGCGTAGCTGCAGACCGGAGGCGGAACACTGAAGCTTTCTTT.